Listed here are 27 T cell receptor beta chains from one sample, sequenced in a study of blood T cell repertoires in COVID-19. Generated by immunoSEQ multiplex PCR, the TCRdb table keeps only in-frame clones and is missing some. Among 75,000 to 100,000 clones listed, about 86% were seen once. The sample consisted of peripheral blood. Receptors originate from a human donor in a cohort sampled during active COVID-19.

This chain joins TRBV5-1 and TRBJ2-1, with 11 nucleotides matching TRBD2. CDR1 and CDR2 (germline): SGHRS, YFSETQ. This CDR3 spans 15 amino acids. With V trimmed by 3 bases and J by 3 bases, 2 bases remained unmatched. The CDR3 loop reads CASSSGLAGYNEQFF. CDR3 in DNA: TGCGCCAGCAGCTCCGGACTAGCGGGCTACAATGAGCAGTTCTTC. The full variable domain, completed using reference TRBV5-1 and TRBJ2-1, is KAGVTQTPRYLIKTRGQQVTLSCSPISGHRSVSWYQQTPGQGLQFLFEYFSETQRNKGNFPGRFSGRQFSNSRSEMNVSTLELGDSALYLCASSSGLAGYNEQFFGPGTRLTVL.

This clone turned up a few times. The chain recombines TRBV20-1 with TRBJ1-2; tentative D call: TRBD1 (6 bases). Trimming stripped 5 bases from V and 7 bases from J, with 11 bases between. This CDR3 contains 11 residues. Germline V gives CDR1 DFQATT, CDR2 SNEGSKA (reference sequence). The DNA of the CDR3 is TGCAGTGCTGGCCCCAGGGGTGGCTACACCTTC. This codes for CSAGPRGGYTF.

This chain uses TRBV9 with TRBJ2-5; 9 bases fit TRBD1. The CDR3 has 14 residues. The germline V gene has CDR1 SGDLS and CDR2 YYNGEE. V lost 4 bases and J lost 3; bases outside the gene matches: 4. CDR3: CASSPGTGKETQYF. The CDR3 nucleotides are TGTGCCAGCAGCCCCGGGACAGGGAAAGAGACCCAGTACTTC.

This clone was detected once. J is TRBJ1-3 and V is TRBV6-5, with 9 bases lining up with TRBD1. Trimming at V came to 7 bases and at J to 7 bases, leaving 5 bases not matched to a gene. Germline loops: CDR1 MNHEY, CDR2 SVGAGI. The CDR3 covers 13 residues. In DNA, the CDR3 is TGTGCCAGCATCCTAGGACAGGGGAACACCATATATTTT. This sequence encodes CASILGQGNTIYF.

V and J are TRBV2 and TRBJ1-3; a weak D match, TRBD1 (5 bases). The CDR3 length is 13 residues. V was clipped by 8 bases and J by 5 bases, with 13 bases between them. Germline V gene lookup returns CDR1 SNHLY and CDR2 FYNNEI. The CDR3 bases are TGTGCCAGCGGGGCAGTCGTACGAAACACCATATATTTT. It codes for CASGAVVRNTIYF.

This clone was seen only a few times. The V gene is TRBV4-1, the J gene TRBJ1-3; D remains unclear. The CDR3 sequence is 13 residues long. The V gene lost 4 bases and the J gene lost 4 bases, with 8 bases spanning the gap. The germline CDR1 and CDR2 sequences are MGHRA and YSYEKL. For the CDR3, the DNA is TGCGCCAGCAGCCTAGAGGCCGGAAACACCATATATTTT. It yields the protein CASSLEAGNTIYF.

V usage is TRBV7-2 and J usage is TRBJ2-7; D possibly corresponds to TRBD2 (5 bases). Germline CDR1 and CDR2: SGHTA and FQGNSA. The CDR3 loop spans 14 amino acids. Deletions cut 1 base from V and 7 bases from J, with 14 bases between. The CDR3 region is CASSLEWAGIEQYF. CDR3 DNA sequence: TGTGCCAGCAGCTTAGAGTGGGCCGGGATAGAGCAGTACTTC.

This clone has just one count. The chain couples TRBV9 to TRBJ1-1, with D maybe TRBD1 (6 bases). The CDR3 loop spans 13 amino acids. The ends were cut back, 3 bases at V and 4 bases at J, with 10 bases in the middle. CDR1 is SGDLS, CDR2 YYNGEE, per germline. DNA for the CDR3: TGTGCCAGCAGCGCGGAAGGGGGCACTGAAGCTTTCTTT. Translating gives CASSAEGGTEAFF. The variable domain in full, completed from reference TRBV9 and TRBJ1-1, reads DSGVTQTPKHLITATGQRVTLRCSPRSGDLSVYWYQQSLDQGLQFLIQYYNGEERAKGNILERFSAQQFPDLHSELNLSSLELGDSALYFCASSAEGGTEAFFGQGTRLTVV.

This chain connects TRBV4-3 to TRBJ2-7; 11 bases line up with TRBD2. CDR3 length equals 16 residues. After removal of 1 base from V and 4 bases from J, the junction contained 6 bases not matched to a gene. Looked up from germline, CDR1 is LGHNA and CDR2 is YSLEER. CDR3 protein: CASSQGLAGGTYEQYF. The CDR3 nucleotides read TGCGCCAGCAGCCAAGGGCTAGCGGGAGGAACGTACGAGCAGTACTTC.

This clone was recorded once. The chain couples TRBV7-2 to TRBJ2-3, with 7 bases fitting TRBD2. The V and J ends lost 5 bases and 1 base, in that order; junction bases with no gene match: 12. The CDR3 is 17 residues long. Germline V lookup: CDR1 SGHTA, CDR2 FQGNSA. The CDR3 region has the DNA TGTGCCAGCAGCCCCCCTAGCGGTTTGGGTGGCACAGATACGCAGTATTTT. Its protein is CASSPPSGLGGTDTQYF. The variable domain in full, completed from reference TRBV7-2 and TRBJ2-3, reads GAGVSQSPSNKVTEKGKDVELRCDPISGHTALYWYRQSLGQGLEFLIYFQGNSAPDKSGLPSDRFSAERTGGSVSTLTIQRTQQEDSAVYLCASSPPSGLGGTDTQYFGPGTRLTVL.

The chain recombines TRBV27 with TRBJ1-1; 12 nucleotides match TRBD1. Germline-derived CDR1 and CDR2 are MNHEY and SMNVEV (reference sequence). The CDR3 runs 17 residues. V lost 2 bases, J lost 4 bases, and 8 bases stayed unmatched. CDR3 protein: CASSLGGTGGPSTEAFF. The CDR3 region has the DNA TGTGCCAGCAGTTTAGGCGGGACAGGGGGCCCCAGCACTGAAGCTTTCTTT.

V usage is TRBV11-2 and J usage is TRBJ2-7; 9 bases agree with TRBD2. Germline values: CDR1 SGHAT, CDR2 FQNNGV. The J segment lost 3 bases and the V segment lost 5 bases, leaving 8 bases of the junction unmatched. This CDR3 spans 15 amino acids. The DNA of the CDR3 is TGTGCCAGCAGCCCTAGCGGGGACCTCCACTACGAGCAGTACTTC. This gives the protein CASSPSGDLHYEQYF.

This clone was seen a few times. As DNA, the CDR3 is TGTGCCATCAACGGGGCGGGACCCGGCACCGGGGAGCTGTTTTTT. Amino acids: CAINGAGPGTGELFF. The rearrangement joins TRBV10-3 to TRBJ2-2, with D tentatively TRBD2 (6 bases). Trimming shortened V by 7 bases and J by 4 bases, and 16 bases separated the two germline ends. Germline V gene lookup returns CDR1 ENHRY and CDR2 SYGVKD. CDR3 size: 15 residues.

In nucleotides, the CDR3 is TGCAGCGTGGAAAAGGGACAGTCATACGAGCAGTACTTC. It specifies CSVEKGQSYEQYF. The genes are TRBV29-1 and TRBJ2-7, with 7 bases matching TRBD1. The CDR3 length is 13 residues. V lost 6 bases and J lost 4; bases outside the gene matches: 9. Germline CDR1 and CDR2: SQVTM and ANQGSEA.

The chain uses TRBV10-3 and TRBJ1-2; 7 bases are shared with TRBD1. The J segment lost 4 bases and the V segment lost 2 bases, leaving 7 bases of the junction unmatched. Germline CDR1 reads ENHRY; CDR2 reads SYGVKD. CDR3 size: 15 residues. The CDR3 DNA sequence: TGTGCCATCAGTGAGGCGACAGGGCCGGGCTATGGCTACACCTTC. Its translation: CAISEATGPGYGYTF.

This clone has a handful of counts. The chain carries TRBV13 and TRBJ1-5; no reliable D call. The CDR3 sequence is 14 residues long. V lost 0 bases, J lost 6 bases, and 9 bases lay in between. Germline CDR1 PRHDT, CDR2 FYEKMQ (reference sequence). CDR3 DNA sequence: TGTGCCAGCAGCTTAGGCCGAAACGGTCAGCCCCAGCATTTT. Amino acids: CASSLGRNGQPQHF.

The chain employs TRBV3-1 (or the pseudogene TRBV3-2) and TRBJ1-1; 9 nucleotides match TRBD1. The CDR3 has 11 amino acids. The junction had 4 bases not matched to a gene; V was cut back by 6 bases and J by 11 bases. CDR1 is LGHDT and CDR2 is YNNKEL in the germline V gene (reference sequence). DNA of the CDR3: TGTGCCAGCAGGGACAGGGGAGAGGCTTTCTTT. Amino acids: CASRDRGEAFF.

J is TRBJ2-7 and V is TRBV6-5, with 11 bases that match TRBD2. The CDR3 is 15 amino acids. V trimming: 5 bases; J trimming: 4 bases; junction bases outside the gene matches: 7. Germline CDR1 MNHEY, CDR2 SVGAGI. CDR3 nucleotide sequence: TGTGCCAGCAGTCAAACTAGCGGGAGATCTTACGAGCAGTACTTC. It specifies CASSQTSGRSYEQYF.

The rearrangement joins TRBV7-2 to TRBJ2-1, with 10 bases aligning to TRBD2. Per the germline V gene, CDR1 is SGHTA and CDR2 is FQGNSA. J gave up 3 bases and V 6 bases, and 5 bases lay outside the gene matches. This CDR3 spans 15 amino acids. This CDR3 reads CASRPPSGSYNEQFF. In DNA form, the CDR3 reads TGTGCCAGCAGACCCCCTAGCGGGAGCTACAATGAGCAGTTCTTC.

The V gene is TRBV6-5, the J gene TRBJ2-7; D is possibly TRBD2 (5 bases). This CDR3 spans 13 amino acids. V lost 6 bases to trimming and J lost 4 bases, with 13 bases between them. The germline gives CDR1 MNHEY, CDR2 SVGAGI. The CDR3 reads CASSPGIRYEQYF. Written as DNA, the CDR3 is TGTGCCAGCAGCCCGGGGATTCGGTACGAGCAGTACTTC.

The V and J genes are TRBV5-8 and TRBJ1-1; D gene ambiguous. Trimming pared 4 bases from V and 11 bases from J, leaving 12 bases between. Germline CDR1 SGHTS, CDR2 YDEGEE. The CDR3 extends over 11 amino acids. CDR3 region: CASSLTGYAFF. The DNA of the CDR3 is TGTGCCAGCAGCCTGACGGGGTATGCTTTCTTT. Drawing the rest from reference TRBV5-8 and TRBJ1-1, the complete variable domain is EAGVTQSPTHLIKTRGQQATLRCSPISGHTSVYWYQQALGLGLQFLLWYDEGEERNRGNFPPRFSGRQFPNYSSELNVNALELEDSALYLCASSLTGYAFFGQGTRLTVV.

This chain connects TRBV19 to TRBJ1-3; no firm D call. The V gene lost 7 bases and the J gene lost 3 bases, with 10 bases spanning the gap. This CDR3 is built from 13 residues. From germline, CDR1 is LNHDA and CDR2 SQIVND (reference sequence). CDR3 sequence reads: CASTLGSGNTIYF. The CDR3, as DNA: TGTGCCAGTACCTTGGGGAGTGGAAACACCATATATTTT.

V and J are TRBV19 and TRBJ1-4; 7 nucleotides align to TRBD1. The CDR3 spans 15 residues. Germline V CDR1 and CDR2: LNHDA, SQIVND (reference sequence). J lost 2 bases, V lost 5 bases, and 5 bases had no gene match. CDR3 DNA sequence: TGTGCCAGTAGTGCCTTGGGACAGACTAATGAAAAACTGTTTTTT. This translates into CASSALGQTNEKLFF.

This chain connects TRBV5-1 to TRBJ1-1, with a possible D match to TRBD1 (5 bases). CDR3 length equals 14 residues. Germline V gives CDR1 SGHRS, CDR2 YFSETQ. Trimming left V 0 bases short and J 6 bases short, with 12 bases between. The CDR3 sequence is CASSLVREESEAFF. The CDR3 DNA reads as TGCGCCAGCAGCTTGGTCAGGGAAGAATCTGAAGCTTTCTTT.

V is TRBV19 and J is TRBJ2-7, with 7 bases that match TRBD1. The V segment lost 6 bases and the J segment 2 bases; nucleotides outside the gene matches: 10. This CDR3 contains 15 residues. Germline V gene sequence: CDR1 LNHDA, CDR2 SQIVND (reference sequence). DNA of the CDR3: TGTGCCAGTAGCCCCGGGACAGTGGGAGCCTACGAGCAGTACTTC. This encodes CASSPGTVGAYEQYF.

The chain uses TRBV30 and TRBJ1-6, with D hard to call. Per the germline V gene, CDR1 is GTSNPN and CDR2 is SVGIG (reference sequence). V lost 3 bases, J lost 5 bases, and 8 bases lay in between. The CDR3 loop spans 13 amino acids. For the CDR3, the DNA is TGTGCCTGGAGCGGGGAGAATAATTCACCCCTCCACTTT. Its protein product is CAWSGENNSPLHF. The variable domain in full, completed from reference TRBV30 and TRBJ1-6, reads SQTIHQWPATLVQPVGSPLSLECTVEGTSNPNLYWYRQAAGRGLQLLFYSVGIGQISSEVPQNLSASRPQDRQFILSSKKLLLSDSGFYLCAWSGENNSPLHFGNGTRLTVT.

The CDR3 DNA sequence: TGTGCCAGCAGTGAGGTACCCGGAGGCGGCTATGGCTACACCTTC. Translation gives CASSEVPGGGYGYTF. The chain has TRBV2 and TRBJ1-2; D unresolved. CDR1 and CDR2 from the germline V gene are SNHLY and FYNNEI. The V and J ends lost 3 bases and 4 bases respectively, with 15 bases between them. This CDR3 is built from 15 residues.